The entry below describes one TCR beta chain. This clonotype has only a few counts. Its antigen target is currently unknown. The sample holds no much larger clone one base away, and base qualities are not on file. V loses 8 bases at its end and J loses 0 bases; junction bases beyond the gene matches: 10. The germline V gene yields ENHRY for CDR1 and SYGVKD for CDR2. Including the terminal cysteine and phenylalanine, the CDR3 comprises 16 residues. Only CDR3 DNA is held: 48 bases, read in frame from base 1. Every donor was a healthy Caucasian. The data stem from a study of identical twins (dated by TCRdb to 2016 to 2018). Background for the entire study: TCR alpha and beta repertoires from monozygotic twins, unrelated adults of various ages and cord blood were deep-sequenced to test whether fetal clonotypes persist. To rule out contamination, replicate twin experiments were performed at different times with different library preparation protocols. Overall study results and their limits: In monozygotic twins, out-of-frame TCR alpha sharing was systematically underestimated by recombination models, although the models agreed with sharing between unrelated individuals. Because the same donors could not be followed over many years, the conclusions depended on cross-sectional statistical analysis. In beta out-of-frame sequences, excess twin sharing was weaker, because having fewer shared sequences lowered the signal-to-noise ratio. Out-of-frame TCR alpha sequences shared between twins showed an excess of low generation-probability sequences compared with coincidental sharing between unrelated individuals. Abundant cord blood beta clonotypes carried fewer insertions; young adult naive repertoires showed a weaker similar trend, while memory repertoires showed none. Zero-insertion analyses could be partly confounded by invariant T cells such as MAIT and iNKT, although diverse VJ usage argued against such confounding for most clonotypes.

The library was generated by 5' RACE. Sequencing was carried out with an Illumina HiSeq 2000. A universal primer binding site was introduced by template switching, and a unique molecular identifier was present in the final cDNA, enabling accurate counting of TCR cDNA molecules. Specific primers in the conserved constant-segment region were used to synthesize first-strand cDNA for TCR alpha and beta chains. To control for contamination, each cDNA library was double barcoded with a SMART-Mk sample barcode plus Illumina barcodes. TruSeq adapter sequences along with Illumina sample barcodes were introduced in two successive PCR steps. The TCR alpha and beta cDNA libraries were sequenced on the Illumina HiSeq platform using custom primers. Turning to the authors' computational methods: MiGEC processed the raw reads to extract unique molecular identifiers, while MiXCR was used to determine the CDR3 positions. For each individual, recombination models were inferred using an EM algorithm with the repgenHMM and IGoR tools. The tcR package in R was used for shared clonotype analysis, with sharing normalized by the product of cloneset sizes. To study raw recombination free of thymic and clonal selection effects, out-of-frame nonproductive sequences were analyzed. TCRdb reran the public reads through fastp at Q25 and MiXCR, keeping productive beta chains. Here each entry gathers all rows of one CDR3 protein and keeps the most common genes and DNA. TCRdb, rather than the study authors, made the V and J calls. The sample includes 1.5 million to 2 million distinct CDR3 sequences, with about 31% observed a single time. The ten largest make up about 0.27% of the sample.

This chain is built from TRBV10-3 and TRBJ1-5; 7 bases in between match TRBD1. The sequence was collected from a newborn girl in good health. What was sequenced was cord blood. DNA sequence: TGTGCCATCGGAGGGGGGCAGGGGGATAGCAATCAGCCCCAGCATTTT. This codes for CAIGGGQGDSNQPQHF.